The 25 T cell receptor beta chains given below trace back to one sample, sequenced in a study of human T cells and chemical hapten exposure. TCRdb re-analysed the RACE reads in MiXCR, keeping a single row per CDR3 protein. The table includes about 41,000 distinct CDR3 sequences, 3% to 4% detected once. Time point indicated: patch test 1, 2 weeks after DPC sensitization. Treatment meaning: therapeutic diphenylcyclopropenone sensitization with weekly scalp DPC. Blood, whole and unfractionated, served as the source for total RNA extraction. This specimen consisted of whole blood, obtained in connection with sensitization to the hapten diphenylcyclopropenone (DPC). Every receptor here comes from a man aged 50 to 60 with alopecia areata. Some clones in this sample may be carry-over from other donors' samples.

The chain combines TRBV30 with TRBJ2-5, with 8 bases aligning to TRBD2. The CDR3 totals 15 residues. From germline, CDR1 is GTSNPN and CDR2 SVGIG (reference sequence). J was trimmed by 5 bases and V by 1 base; bases with no gene match: 9. The CDR3 loop is CAWSAGLATVETQYF. The CDR3 DNA reads TGTGCCTGGAGTGCAGGACTAGCTACAGTCGAGACCCAGTACTTC.

This clonotype was counted ten times or more. This chain joins TRBV30 and TRBJ1-5; possible D gene TRBD1, 6 bases. CDR3 length: 13 residues. Looked up from germline, CDR1 is GTSNPN and CDR2 is SVGIG (reference sequence). V was cut by 2 bases and J by 5 bases, with 10 bases left in between. The CDR3 protein is CAWSKGGDQPQHF. The CDR3 nucleotides are TGTGCCTGGAGTAAAGGGGGGGATCAGCCCCAGCATTTT.

In this sample, this clonotype turned up many times. This rearrangement joins TRBV5-1 to TRBJ2-1; 11 nucleotides match TRBD2. The length of the CDR3 is 16 residues. Germline V gene lookup returns CDR1 SGHRS and CDR2 YFSETQ. The J segment lost 7 bases and the V segment lost 0 bases, leaving 6 bases of the junction unmatched. Here the CDR3 DNA reads TGCGCCAGCAGCTTGGAAACTAGCGGGAGTGGAAATGAGCAGTTCTTC. Translated, it gives CASSLETSGSGNEQFF.

In this sample, this clonotype turned up many times. This chain joins TRBV19 and TRBJ1-5; D is undetermined. Germline V gene sequence: CDR1 LNHDA, CDR2 SQIVND (reference sequence). The CDR3 totals 13 residues. V lost 4 bases and J 6 bases, leaving 10 bases between the germline ends. The CDR3 DNA reads as TGTGCCAGTAGTACAGGTCCTACTCAGCCCCAGCATTTT. It specifies CASSTGPTQPQHF.

This clonotype was picked up many times. This sequence joins TRBV28 and TRBJ2-7; the D gene could be TRBD1 or TRBD2 (5 bases each). V dropped 5 bases and J dropped 4 bases, with 12 bases sitting between them. Germline CDR1 and CDR2: MDHEN and SYDVKM. The CDR3 loop spans 13 amino acids. CDR3 sequence: CASSTGTDYEQYF. The CDR3 coding sequence is TGTGCCAGCAGTACCGGGACCGATTACGAGCAGTACTTC.

This clonotype was seen repeatedly, ten times or more. The DNA of the CDR3 is TGTGCCAGCAGCTTAACGAGCGTAAGACTAGCCCCCAATGAGCAGTTCTTC. It translates to CASSLTSVRLAPNEQFF. The chain has TRBV7-3 and TRBJ2-1, with 7 bases matching TRBD2. The germline V gene has CDR1 SGHTA and CDR2 FQGTGA. After removal of 0 bases from V and 6 bases from J, the junction contained 11 bases not matched to a gene. CDR3 length equals 17 residues.

The chain is built from TRBV27 and TRBJ2-3; D is undetermined. CDR1 is MNHEY and CDR2 is SMNVEV in the germline V gene (reference sequence). The V gene lost 8 bases and the J gene lost 1 base, with 13 bases spanning the gap. The CDR3 spans 14 residues. The CDR3 here is CASQRRRRTDTQYF. The CDR3, as DNA: TGTGCCAGCCAACGGCGGCGCCGCACAGATACGCAGTATTTT.

This clonotype occurred many times. The rearrangement uses TRBV6-5 and TRBJ1-2; TRBD1 aligns across 10 bases. CDR1 is MNHEY and CDR2 is SVGAGI in the germline V gene. V gave up 6 bases and J gave up 3 bases; unmatched junction bases: 4. CDR3 length: 14 amino acids. CDR3 in amino acids: CASRRDRGDYGYTF. The CDR3 DNA sequence: TGTGCCAGCAGACGGGACAGGGGTGACTATGGCTACACCTTC.

This clonotype has a count of ten or more. The rearrangement joins TRBV12-3 or TRBV12-4 to TRBJ2-5; 11 bases fit TRBD2. Unmatched junction bases numbered 4, after V lost 3 bases and J lost 7 bases. The CDR3 length is 14 residues. The CDR3 bases are TGTGCCAGCAGTTTCACTGGGACTAGCGGGACCCAGTACTTC. This codes for CASSFTGTSGTQYF.

This clonotype was seen many times. V usage is TRBV20-1 and J usage is TRBJ2-7; D might be TRBD1 or TRBD2, each matching 5 bases. The CDR3 contains 15 residues. Looked up from germline, CDR1 is DFQATT and CDR2 is SNEGSKA (reference sequence). Deletions cut 3 bases from V and 2 bases from J, with 17 bases between. The CDR3: CSARVGTHGTYEQYF. CDR3 bases: TGCAGTGCTAGGGTCGGGACCCACGGGACCTACGAGCAGTACTTC.

The sample holds many counts of this clonotype. The chain joins TRBV19 to TRBJ2-2; 8 positions match TRBD1. This CDR3 spans 15 amino acids. Germline trimming cut 4 bases from V and 1 base from J; bases unmatched to any gene: 2. The germline CDR1 and CDR2 sequences are LNHDA and SQIVND (reference sequence). The CDR3 is CASSTGQGNTGELFF. The CDR3 bases are TGTGCCAGTAGTACAGGACAGGGGAACACCGGGGAGCTGTTTTTT.

There are a few counts of this clonotype. This chain joins TRBV12-3 or TRBV12-4 and TRBJ2-5, with D maybe TRBD2 (5 bases). V gave up 5 bases and J gave up 5 bases, with 12 bases separating them. The CDR3 is made up of 13 amino acids. In DNA, the CDR3 is TGTGCCAGCAGTGCCCGGGCGGGCGAGACCCAGTACTTC. The encoded protein is CASSARAGETQYF.

This clonotype was found a few times. This sequence joins TRBV29-1 and TRBJ2-1, with 16 bases aligning to TRBD2. CDR3 length equals 16 residues. V lost 2 bases, J lost 10 bases, and 8 bases stayed unmatched. Germline assignment: CDR1 SQVTM and CDR2 ANQGSEA. CDR3 protein: CSVEMGTSGRAGEQFF. The CDR3 DNA sequence: TGCAGCGTTGAAATGGGGACTAGCGGGAGGGCCGGAGAGCAGTTCTTC.

This clonotype was seen ten or more times. This chain joins TRBV7-3 and TRBJ2-1; 9 bases line up with TRBD2. The CDR3 loop spans 17 amino acids. J lost 8 bases, V lost 0 bases, and 11 bases had no gene match. CDR1 and CDR2 from the germline V gene are SGHTA and FQGTGA. The CDR3 DNA follows: TGTGCCAGCAGCTTAACGGCCCTTAGCGGGAGTAGATATGAGCAGTTCTTC. The encoded protein is CASSLTALSGSRYEQFF.

The chain carries TRBV6-1 and TRBJ1-1; D call uncertain. The germline gives CDR1 MNHNS, CDR2 SASEGT. The V gene lost 10 bases and the J gene lost 6 bases, with 15 bases spanning the gap. There are 12 residues in the CDR3. Written as DNA, the CDR3 is TGTGCCACCACGGCCAGGATGGCTGAAGCTTTCTTT. Its protein is CATTARMAEAFF.

The sample holds many counts of this clonotype. The chain combines TRBV12-2 with TRBJ2-1; the table gives TRBD2 as D, unverified against the DNA. TRBV12-2 is noted as a pseudogene. This CDR3 is 17 amino acids long. The CDR3: CASRLEGSGSSYNEQFF. In DNA form, the CDR3 reads TGTGCAAGTCGCTTAGAAGGGAGCGGGAGCTCCTACAATGAGCAGTTCTTC.

The chain combines TRBV27 with TRBJ2-5; D uncertain. V lost 2 bases, J lost 10 bases, and 17 bases lay in between. The CDR3 has 14 amino acids. Germline CDR1 is MNHEY and CDR2 is SMNVEV (reference sequence). CDR3 loop: CASSLSSTYLVQYF. CDR3 coding DNA: TGTGCCAGCAGTTTAAGTTCCACCTACCTGGTCCAGTACTTC.

The chain recombines TRBV28 with TRBJ1-6; no definite D call. Trimming removed 3 bases at V and 7 bases at J, with 10 bases between. Germline V gene lookup returns CDR1 MDHEN and CDR2 SYDVKM. The CDR3 contains 14 residues. Written as DNA, the CDR3 is TGTGCCAGCAGTTTGACTCAAGGGAATTCACCCCTCCACTTT. This sequence encodes CASSLTQGNSPLHF.

The CDR3 loop reads CASTLYNEQFF. The CDR3 region has the DNA TGTGCCAGCACTCTATATAATGAGCAGTTCTTC. The chain combines TRBV12-3 or TRBV12-4 with TRBJ2-1, with D uncertain. V gave up 7 bases and J gave up 7 bases, with 8 bases separating them. The CDR3 is made up of 11 amino acids.

This clonotype was detected ten times or more. V is TRBV30 and J is TRBJ1-2; D is uncertain. Germline CDR1 reads GTSNPN; CDR2 reads SVGIG (reference sequence). V dropped 5 bases and J dropped 5 bases, with 12 bases sitting between them. The CDR3 sequence is 12 residues long. CDR3 nucleotide sequence: TGTGCCTGGGATCGGACTGGATATGGCTACACCTTC. Its protein is CAWDRTGYGYTF.

This clonotype was picked up many times. The V gene is TRBV10-1, the J gene TRBJ2-2; 9 bases map to TRBD2. This CDR3 has 16 residues. The germline V gene encodes CDR1 WNHNN and CDR2 SYGVQD (reference sequence). V dropped 5 bases and J dropped 4; count of bases not matched to a gene: 8. This CDR3 is CASSLTSGPVTGELFF. The CDR3 DNA reads as TGCGCCAGCAGTTTGACTAGCGGCCCTGTCACCGGGGAGCTGTTTTTT.

This clonotype came up many times. The chain combines TRBV6-5 with TRBJ1-4; D not resolved. Trimming shortened V by 5 bases and J by 5 bases, and 9 bases separated the two germline ends. CDR1 is MNHEY and CDR2 is SVGAGI in the germline V gene. There are 13 residues in the CDR3. This CDR3 is CASSGVYNEKLFF. CDR3 DNA: TGTGCCAGCAGTGGGGTCTACAATGAAAAACTGTTTTTT.

In this sample, this clonotype turned up many times. This chain uses TRBV15 with TRBJ1-6, with TRBD1 as a possible D gene (5 bases). The CDR3 spans 12 residues. The germline V gene encodes CDR1 LNHNV and CDR2 YYDKDF (reference sequence). V gave up 5 bases and J gave up 8 bases, with 7 bases separating them. The CDR3 nucleotides are TGTGCCACCAGCGGGACGCATTCACCCCTCCACTTT. Its protein is CATSGTHSPLHF.

This clonotype was seen ten or more times. The rearrangement uses TRBV30 and TRBJ2-1; TRBD2 might be the D (5 bases). Germline V gene sequence: CDR1 GTSNPN, CDR2 SVGIG (reference sequence). The CDR3 contains 13 residues. V was trimmed by 3 bases and J by 6 bases, leaving 12 bases between them. This CDR3 reads CAWSVGMRNEQFF. DNA of the CDR3: TGTGCCTGGAGCGTCGGGATGCGCAATGAGCAGTTCTTC.

This clonotype was found many times. The V and J genes are TRBV7-2 and TRBJ2-3, with TRBD2 matching over 10 bases. J was trimmed by 4 bases and V by 5 bases; bases with no gene match: 9. Per germline, CDR1 SGHTA and CDR2 FQGNSA. This CDR3 has 16 residues. The CDR3 reads CASSPVSSGSPDTQYF. The CDR3, as DNA: TGTGCCAGCAGCCCAGTATCTAGCGGGAGCCCAGATACGCAGTATTTT.